This T cell receptor (beta chain) originates from a study of cytomegalovirus exposure and HLA in healthy donors. The PCR made use of 60 Vbeta and 13 Jbeta primers. Clones were read by immunoSEQ multiplex PCR, and TCRdb kept only the in-frame ones, dropping some. The repertoire holds roughly 130,000 clones, roughly 8.3% seen once, with 5% to 6% in the top ten. In this sample, this clone turned up a few times. There are 17 residues in the CDR3. Germline V gene data show CDR1 as ENHRY and CDR2 as SYGVKD. With V trimmed by 6 bases and J by 3 bases, 13 bases remained unmatched. The origin of this receptor is a man aged 35 to 55 in good health and CMV-seronegative. The sequenced sample consisted of PBMCs. The chain recombines TRBV10-3 with TRBJ2-3, with TRBD2 matching over 9 bases. CDR3 protein: CAIRTIEVAGETDTQYF. Written as DNA, the CDR3 is TGTGCCATCAGGACGATTGAGGTAGCGGGGGAAACAGATACGCAGTATTTT.